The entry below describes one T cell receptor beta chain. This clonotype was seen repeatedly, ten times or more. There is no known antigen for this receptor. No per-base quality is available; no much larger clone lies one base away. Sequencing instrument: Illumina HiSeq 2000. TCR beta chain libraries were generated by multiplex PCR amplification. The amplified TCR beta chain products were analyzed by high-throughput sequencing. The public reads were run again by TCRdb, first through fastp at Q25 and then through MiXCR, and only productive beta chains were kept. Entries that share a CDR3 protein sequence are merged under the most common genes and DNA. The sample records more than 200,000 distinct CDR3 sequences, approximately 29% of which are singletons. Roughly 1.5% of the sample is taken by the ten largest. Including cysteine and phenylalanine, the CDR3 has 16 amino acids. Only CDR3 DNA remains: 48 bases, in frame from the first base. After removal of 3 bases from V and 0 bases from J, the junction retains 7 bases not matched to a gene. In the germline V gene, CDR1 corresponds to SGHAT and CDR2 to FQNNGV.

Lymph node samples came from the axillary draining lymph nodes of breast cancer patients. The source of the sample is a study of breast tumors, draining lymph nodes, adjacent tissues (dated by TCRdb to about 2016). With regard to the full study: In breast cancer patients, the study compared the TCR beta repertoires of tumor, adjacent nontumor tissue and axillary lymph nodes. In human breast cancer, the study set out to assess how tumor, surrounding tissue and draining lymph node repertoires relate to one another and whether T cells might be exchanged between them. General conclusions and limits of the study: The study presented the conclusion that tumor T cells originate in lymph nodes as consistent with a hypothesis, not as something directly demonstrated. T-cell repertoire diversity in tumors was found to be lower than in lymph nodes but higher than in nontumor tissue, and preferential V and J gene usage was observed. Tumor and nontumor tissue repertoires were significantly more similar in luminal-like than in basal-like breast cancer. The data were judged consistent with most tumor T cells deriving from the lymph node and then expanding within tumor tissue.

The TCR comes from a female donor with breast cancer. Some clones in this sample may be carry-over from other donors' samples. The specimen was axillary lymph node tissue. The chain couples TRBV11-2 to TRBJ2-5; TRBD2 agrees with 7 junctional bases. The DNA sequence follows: TGTGCCAGCAGCTTGCGGGGGACCCCGTACCAAGAGACCCAGTACTTC. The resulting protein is CASSLRGTPYQETQYF. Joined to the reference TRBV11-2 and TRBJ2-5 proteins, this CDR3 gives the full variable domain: EAGVAQSPRYKIIEKRQSVAFWCNPISGHATLYWYQQILGQGPKLLIQFQNNGVVDDSQLPKDRFSAERLKGVDSTLKIQPAKLEDSAVYLCASSLRGTPYQETQYFGPGTRLLVL.